This TCR beta chain was captured by sequencing in a study of blood T cell repertoires in COVID-19. About the research overall: Whether acute or convalescent, the COVID-19 samples came from the United States, Italy and Spain. PBMCs, B-cell-depleted T cells, or T cells provided the cDNA or gDNA that made up the material.

From germline, CDR1 is SGHTA and CDR2 FQGNSA. The J segment lost 5 bases and the V segment lost 4 bases, leaving 7 bases of the junction unmatched. The CDR3 is made up of 15 amino acids. How the authors handled the data: Scientists estimated how many nucleated cells there were by amplifying reference gene primers. TCRdb keeps only in-frame clones here, not all; method: immunoSEQ multiplex PCR. V and J calls and clone size are those listed in that table; D and trimming were worked out from the DNA. The sample includes under 75,000 clones, approximately 79% of them seen just once. The chain uses TRBV7-2 and TRBJ2-7; 11 positions agree with TRBD1. This clonotype was sampled from a woman in her sixties or seventies with acute or convalescent COVID-19. The sample consisted of peripheral blood. The CDR3 here is CASSSWTGGVDEQYF. The CDR3 DNA reads TGTGCCAGCAGCTCCTGGACAGGGGGCGTCGACGAGCAGTACTTC.